What follows are 8 T cell receptor beta chains derived from one specimen sequenced in a study of regulatory T cells in long-lasting Graves disease. Specified time point: persistent/refractory GD, antithyroid drugs over 5 years with positive TRAb. Researchers made the TCR library from RNA that was extracted from PBMCs. Libraries of TCR beta came from iRepertoire HTBI primers plus Arm-PCR of CDR3 regions. Each CDR3 protein is one row after TCRdb ran MiXCR on the multiplex PCR reads. The profile shows a few hundred thousand distinct CDR3 sequences, about 25% of them singletons. This specimen consisted of peripheral blood mononuclear cells (PBMCs), obtained when the disease was refractory, from a patient treated with antithyroid drugs. The origin of the receptors is a female donor with Graves disease.

As to this clonotype: This sequence may be a read error, since a much larger clone differs from it by one base. The chain carries TRBV6-1 and TRBJ1-1; 7 bases map to TRBD1. This CDR3 is built from 17 residues. Germline assignment: CDR1 MNHNS and CDR2 SASEGT. V trimming: 11 bases; J trimming: 1 base; junction bases outside the gene matches: 19. The CDR3 region has the DNA TGTGCCGTACAATCGGGAATAACCGGGACAGCGAACACTGAAGCTTTCTTT. This gives the protein CAVQSGITGTANTEAFF.

V usage is TRBV6-2 or TRBV6-3 and J usage is TRBJ2-7; TRBD1 might be the D (6 bases). Germline V gene lookup returns CDR1 MNHEY and CDR2 SVGEGT. The CDR3 totals 11 residues. V gave up 10 bases and J gave up 3 bases, with 10 bases separating them. This CDR3 reads CATGQIYEQYF. The CDR3 DNA sequence: TGTGCCACCGGACAGATCTACGAGCAGTACTTC.

This clonotype was observed a handful of times. The CDR3 spells CSVQGSYTEAFF. In nucleotides, the CDR3 is TGCAGCGTACAGGGTTCTTACACTGAAGCTTTCTTT. The rearrangement joins TRBV29-1 to TRBJ1-1, with D perhaps matching TRBD1 (6 bases). The germline V and J ends were trimmed by 6 bases and 3 bases, with 11 bases remaining between them. The CDR3 has 12 residues. The germline CDR1 and CDR2 sequences are SQVTM and ANQGSEA. The complete variable domain, with remaining parts taken from reference TRBV29-1 and TRBJ1-1, reads SAVISQKPSRDICQRGTSLTIQCQVDSQVTMMFWYRQQPGQSLTLIATANQGSEATYESGFVIDKFPISRPNLTFSTLTVSNMSPEDSSIYLCSVQGSYTEAFFGQGTRLTVV.

The V call is TRBV19, the J call TRBJ2-1, with 12 positions matching TRBD2. The germline gives CDR1 LNHDA, CDR2 SQIVND (reference sequence). The J segment lost 7 bases and the V segment lost 7 bases, leaving 20 bases of the junction unmatched. The CDR3 consists of 19 residues. The DNA of the CDR3 is TGTGCCAGTACCCCAGGGTCTAGCGGGAGGGCCGAAATGAGTAATGAGCAGTTCTTC. This codes for CASTPGSSGRAEMSNEQFF.

J is TRBJ1-1 and V is TRBV5-1, with 7 bases matching TRBD1. Germline V gene lookup returns CDR1 SGHRS and CDR2 YFSETQ. Trimming removed 4 bases from V and 4 bases from J; junction bases left unmatched: 10. The CDR3 runs 15 residues. The CDR3 DNA is TGCGCCAGCAGCACCGAACAGGGGTCCAGCACTGAAGCTTTCTTT. Translation gives CASSTEQGSSTEAFF.

In its sample, this clonotype was seen many times. The V call is TRBV20-1, the J call TRBJ2-5; 9 positions agree with TRBD2. V shed 4 bases and J 4 bases; nucleotides not matched to a gene: 7. CDR1 is DFQATT and CDR2 is SNEGSKA in the germline V gene (reference sequence). There are 14 residues in the CDR3. CDR3 nucleotide sequence: TGCAGTGCTACTGAGCGGGAGGTTTCAGAGACCCAGTACTTC. This encodes CSATEREVSETQYF.

In its sample, this clonotype was seen a few times. The J gene is TRBJ2-1, the V gene TRBV7-2, with 7 bases that match TRBD2. The CDR3 has 16 residues. V shed 1 base and J 9 bases; nucleotides not matched to a gene: 12. CDR1 SGHTA and CDR2 FQGNSA come from the germline V gene. The CDR3 sequence: CASSLVGERGWGEQFF. The CDR3 coding sequence is TGTGCCAGCAGCTTAGTTGGAGAGCGGGGATGGGGTGAGCAGTTCTTC.

This clonotype was recorded at least ten times. The chain employs TRBV12-3 or TRBV12-4 and TRBJ2-5; 10 bases line up with TRBD2. The CDR3 contains 14 residues. V lost 4 bases and J lost 4; bases outside the gene matches: 3. CDR3 nucleotides: TGTGCCAGCAGTTCTAGCGGGAGAGGAGAGACCCAGTACTTC. Translated, it gives CASSSSGRGETQYF.